The 5 T cell receptor beta chains listed next were all sequenced from one sample in a study of blood T cell repertoires in COVID-19. Measured with immunoSEQ multiplex PCR; TCRdb has only the in-frame clones, and not every one. The sample has over 90,000 clones, 70% to 90% seen once. Specimen: peripheral blood. All receptors derive from a human donor in a cohort sampled during active COVID-19.

In its sample, this clone was seen a few times. V and J are TRBV6-4 and TRBJ2-2; 9 nucleotides agree with TRBD2. The CDR3 totals 16 residues. CDR1 MRHNA and CDR2 SNTAGT come from the germline V gene. The V gene end was trimmed by 0 bases and the J gene end by 1 base; junction bases not matched to a gene: 0. CDR3 nucleotides: TGTGCCAGCAGTGACTCTAGCGGGGGGAACACCGGGGAGCTGTTTTTT. Its protein is CASSDSSGGNTGELFF.

Here the CDR3 reads CASSQDVLAGRLSYEQYF. CDR3 nucleotide sequence: TGTGCCAGCAGCCAAGATGTACTAGCGGGGCGTCTCTCCTACGAGCAGTACTTC. The genes are TRBV3-1 (or the pseudogene TRBV3-2) and TRBJ2-7; 10 bases map to TRBD2. Trimming cost V 0 bases and J 0 bases; bases outside gene matches: 8. Germline lookup yields CDR1 LGHDT and CDR2 YNNKEL (reference sequence). The CDR3 runs to 18 residues.

This clone was counted between two and nine times. The CDR3 region has the DNA TGTGCCAGCAGCGTGACAGGCCTCCGGGACACTGAAGCTTTCTTT. Protein: CASSVTGLRDTEAFF. The V and J genes are TRBV9 and TRBJ1-1, with D perhaps TRBD1 (6 bases). This CDR3 spans 15 amino acids. Germline CDR1 reads SGDLS; CDR2 reads YYNGEE. Trimming stripped 2 bases from V and 3 bases from J, with 14 bases between. Complete variable domain (other parts from reference TRBV9 and TRBJ1-1): DSGVTQTPKHLITATGQRVTLRCSPRSGDLSVYWYQQSLDQGLQFLIQYYNGEERAKGNILERFSAQQFPDLHSELNLSSLELGDSALYFCASSVTGLRDTEAFFGQGTRLTVV.

The chain has TRBV9 and TRBJ2-1; D is perhaps TRBD2 (6 bases). Germline CDR1 reads SGDLS; CDR2 reads YYNGEE. This CDR3 spans 15 amino acids. V dropped 1 base and J dropped 0 bases, with 8 bases sitting between them. The CDR3 spells CASSVMTSSYNEQFF. The DNA for the CDR3 is TGTGCCAGCAGCGTAATGACTAGCTCCTACAATGAGCAGTTCTTC. Variable domain in full (rest from reference TRBV9 and TRBJ2-1): DSGVTQTPKHLITATGQRVTLRCSPRSGDLSVYWYQQSLDQGLQFLIQYYNGEERAKGNILERFSAQQFPDLHSELNLSSLELGDSALYFCASSVMTSSYNEQFFGPGTRLTVL.

The chain employs TRBV5-1 and TRBJ2-3; the match to TRBD2 covers 8 bases. The CDR3 runs to 14 residues. CDR1 and CDR2 (germline): SGHRS, YFSETQ. V was pared by 2 bases and J by 6 bases, with 5 bases of the junction left unmatched. The CDR3 reads CASSFGGGSDTQYF. In nucleotides, the CDR3 is TGCGCCAGCAGCTTTGGCGGGGGGTCTGATACGCAGTATTTT.